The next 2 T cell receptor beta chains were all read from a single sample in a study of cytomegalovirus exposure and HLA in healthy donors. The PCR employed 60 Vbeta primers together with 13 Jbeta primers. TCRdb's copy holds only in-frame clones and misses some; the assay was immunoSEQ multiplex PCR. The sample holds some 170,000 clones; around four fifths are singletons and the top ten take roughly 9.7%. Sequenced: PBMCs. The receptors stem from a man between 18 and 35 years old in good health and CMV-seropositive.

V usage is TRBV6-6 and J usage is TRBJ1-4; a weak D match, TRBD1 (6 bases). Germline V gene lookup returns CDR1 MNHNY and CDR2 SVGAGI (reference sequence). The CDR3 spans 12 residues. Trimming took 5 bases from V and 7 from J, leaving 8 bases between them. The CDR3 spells CASSTGREKLFF. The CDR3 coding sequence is TGTGCCAGCAGTACAGGGCGTGAAAAACTGTTTTTT.

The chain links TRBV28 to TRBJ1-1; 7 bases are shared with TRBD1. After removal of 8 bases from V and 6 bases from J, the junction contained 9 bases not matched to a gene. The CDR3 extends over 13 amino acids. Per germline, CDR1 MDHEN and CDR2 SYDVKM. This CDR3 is CASGSRDRPEAFF. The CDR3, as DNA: TGTGCCAGCGGGTCTAGGGACAGACCTGAAGCTTTCTTT.